A single sample is the source of the 32 T cell receptor beta chains below, sequenced in a study of blood T cell repertoires in COVID-19. Repertoires were generated with immunoSEQ multiplex PCR, while TCRdb's copy carries only in-frame clones and drops some. The sample holds a few hundred thousand clones, over 75% seen once. What was sequenced was peripheral blood. The receptor source for this set is a woman in her twenties or thirties with COVID-19, enrolled during active disease.

For this clone: Other nucleotide sequences from this sample produce the same CDR3. The chain has TRBV18 and TRBJ2-7; D gene ambiguous. Per germline, CDR1 KGHSH and CDR2 LQKENI. The CDR3 spans 13 residues. Trimming pared 2 bases from V and 1 base from J, leaving 6 bases between. CDR3 protein: CASSPARSYEQYF. The CDR3 DNA is TGTGCCAGCTCACCAGCCAGGTCCTACGAGCAGTACTTC. The full variable domain, rest sourced from reference TRBV18 and TRBJ2-7, is NAGVMQNPRHLVRRRGQEARLRCSPMKGHSHVYWYRQLPEEGLKFMVYLQKENIIDESGMPKERFSAEFPKEGPSILRIQQVVRGDSAAYFCASSPARSYEQYFGPGTRLTVT.

Notes on this clone: The sample holds other DNA sequences that translate to the same CDR3. The chain carries TRBV7-9 and TRBJ2-2; tentative D call: TRBD2 (6 bases). The V and J ends lost 1 base and 3 bases respectively, with 6 bases between them. The CDR3 sequence is 14 residues long. From germline, CDR1 is SEHNR and CDR2 FQNEAQ (reference sequence). The CDR3 DNA is TGTGCCAGCAGCTTAGGGGGGGACACCGGGGAGCTGTTTTTT. Its protein product is CASSLGGDTGELFF.

The genes are TRBV28 and TRBJ2-1, with TRBD1 matching 8 bases. There are 17 residues in the CDR3. Germline-derived CDR1 and CDR2 are MDHEN and SYDVKM. Losses at the gene ends were 2 bases for V and 4 bases for J; bases not matched to a gene: 10. Written as DNA, the CDR3 is TGTGCCAGCAGTTTACCACAGGGGGTGGGGAATTACAATGAGCAGTTCTTC. This sequence encodes CASSLPQGVGNYNEQFF.

This sequence joins TRBV24-1 and TRBJ1-1, with D maybe TRBD1 (6 bases). The germline CDR1 and CDR2 sequences are KGHDR and SFDVKD. V shed 5 bases and J shed 11 bases, with 20 bases lying between them. This CDR3 has 14 amino acids. The CDR3: CATSASDSVGPAFF. CDR3 bases: TGTGCCACCAGTGCTTCGGACAGTGTAGGACCCGCTTTCTTT.

The genes are TRBV6-4 and TRBJ1-5; D is undetermined. Germline V CDR1 and CDR2: MRHNA, SNTAGT. V lost 6 bases to trimming and J lost 1 base, with 10 bases between them. The CDR3 has 14 amino acids. The CDR3 here is CASRVTRSNQPQHF. CDR3 DNA: TGTGCCAGCAGGGTGACACGCAGCAATCAGCCCCAGCATTTT.

The V call is TRBV6-6, the J call TRBJ2-1; a weak D match, TRBD2 (6 bases). Germline-derived CDR1 and CDR2 are MNHNY and SVGAGI (reference sequence). The CDR3 consists of 13 residues. Trimming shortened V by 7 bases and J by 4 bases, and 11 bases separated the two germline ends. The CDR3 DNA reads as TGTGCCAGCACGGGGGAAGGGTACAATGAGCAGTTCTTC. Translated, it gives CASTGEGYNEQFF.

V and J are TRBV5-4 and TRBJ2-1, with D hard to call. The germline V gene has CDR1 SGHNT and CDR2 YYREEE (reference sequence). The V gene lost 0 bases and the J gene lost 9 bases, with 10 bases spanning the gap. The CDR3 is made up of 13 amino acids. CDR3 in amino acids: CASSLVRDSEQFF. CDR3 nucleotides: TGTGCCAGCAGCTTGGTCCGTGACTCTGAGCAGTTCTTC.

CDR3 DNA sequence: TGTGCCAGTAGTACGAGGTATTCTCTCACCTTC. This gives the protein CASSTRYSLTF. This chain connects TRBV19 to TRBJ1-2; D remains unclear. The CDR3 totals 11 residues. Germline values: CDR1 LNHDA, CDR2 SQIVND (reference sequence). V dropped 4 bases and J dropped 13 bases, with 13 bases sitting between them.

In the case of this clone: The sample contains more than one DNA sequence encoding this CDR3. V gene TRBV30 combines with J gene TRBJ2-7, with D unclear. This CDR3 spans 12 amino acids. Germline CDR1 reads GTSNPN; CDR2 reads SVGIG (reference sequence). Trimming removed 0 bases at V and 2 bases at J, with 5 bases between. The CDR3 DNA reads as TGTGCCTGGAGTGTAGCCGCCTACGAGCAGTACTTC. Encoded protein: CAWSVAAYEQYF.

CDR3 DNA: TGCGCCAGCAGTGCTATCAGGGGCCTAAACACTGAAGCTTTCTTT. Its protein product is CASSAIRGLNTEAFF. The gene calls are TRBV4-1 and TRBJ1-1; D is perhaps TRBD1 (6 bases). The CDR3 length is 15 residues. V was shortened by 6 bases and J by 2 bases, with 16 bases between the two germline ends. Germline V lookup: CDR1 MGHRA, CDR2 YSYEKL.

The chain couples TRBV7-2 to TRBJ1-1, with D unresolved. The CDR3 runs 13 residues. Germline values: CDR1 SGHTA, CDR2 FQGNSA. The V end was cut by 2 bases, the J end by 6 bases, with 10 bases between. The CDR3 is CASSLSPGAEAFF. CDR3 nucleotides: TGTGCCAGCAGCTTATCCCCGGGAGCTGAAGCTTTCTTT.

This clone was picked up one time. The chain uses TRBV2 and TRBJ2-5, with 7 nucleotides matching TRBD1. The CDR3 is 12 residues long. J lost 4 bases, V lost 6 bases, and 2 bases had no gene match. Germline CDR1 SNHLY, CDR2 FYNNEI. The CDR3 sequence: CASRGDRETQYF. The CDR3 DNA reads as TGTGCCAGCAGGGGGGACAGAGAGACCCAGTACTTC.

Concerning this clone itself: The junction shows a germline mismatch at one end, possibly a read error. This rearrangement joins TRBV6-2 or TRBV6-3 to TRBJ2-3, with unresolved D. The CDR3 has 14 residues. CDR1 and CDR2 (germline): MNHEY, SVGEGT. The CDR3 spells CASSPLYGTDAQYF. The CDR3 DNA reads as TGTGCCAGCAGTCCGCTCTACGGCACAGATGCGCAGTATTTT.

V gene TRBV7-3 combines with J gene TRBJ2-1; D unresolved. Trimming left V 1 base short and J 5 bases short, with 6 bases between. In germline, CDR1 is SGHTA, CDR2 FQGTGA. This CDR3 comprises 13 residues. The CDR3 nucleotides are TGTGCCAGCAGCTTAAGCGCCAACAATGAGCAGTTCTTC. Amino acids: CASSLSANNEQFF.

CDR3 region: CASSLAVTGTYEQYF. The CDR3 nucleotides are TGTGCCAGCAGCTTAGCGGTGACAGGGACCTACGAGCAGTACTTC. The chain joins TRBV7-2 to TRBJ2-7; 7 bases align to TRBD1. V shed 0 bases and J 2 bases; nucleotides not matched to a gene: 4. The CDR3 is 15 residues long. Germline CDR1 and CDR2: SGHTA and FQGNSA.

This chain joins TRBV11-2 and TRBJ2-7, with a tentative D call TRBD2 (5 bases). Germline values: CDR1 SGHAT, CDR2 FQNNGV. The CDR3 extends over 15 amino acids. The V end lost 3 bases, the J end lost 0 bases, and 12 bases lay between the germline ends. CDR3 sequence (DNA): TGTGCCAGCAGCTTTTTTAGCGAGAGCTCCTACGAGCAGTACTTC. Translated: CASSFFSESSYEQYF.

The V gene is TRBV28, the J gene TRBJ2-5; D perhaps matches TRBD2 (6 bases). V shed 6 bases and J shed 4 bases, with 21 bases lying between them. CDR1 MDHEN and CDR2 SYDVKM come from the germline V gene. This CDR3 spans 16 amino acids. The CDR3 region has the DNA TGTGCCAGCAGGAGGGTCCTCGGGAGAGTTGGAGAGACCCAGTACTTC. Translated, it gives CASRRVLGRVGETQYF.

This clone has just one count. The chain recombines TRBV5-5 with TRBJ2-7; 7 bases map to TRBD1. The ends lost 4 bases at V and 1 base at J; junction bases unmatched: 5. In germline, CDR1 is SGHKS, CDR2 YYEKEE (reference sequence). The CDR3 contains 14 residues. The CDR3 DNA sequence: TGTGCCAGCAGCGTGGGACAGAGTTCCTACGAGCAGTACTTC. This codes for CASSVGQSSYEQYF. The variable domain in full, with the rest retrieved from reference TRBV5-5 and TRBJ2-7, is DAGVTQSPTHLIKTRGQQVTLRCSPISGHKSVSWYQQVLGQGPQFIFQYYEKEERGRGNFPDRFSARQFPNYSSELNVNALLLGDSALYLCASSVGQSSYEQYFGPGTRLTVT.

The rearrangement uses TRBV6-5 and TRBJ2-7; 9 bases match TRBD2. V was clipped by 5 bases and J by 3 bases; unmatched bases: 5. CDR1 is MNHEY, CDR2 SVGAGI, per germline. CDR3 length: 14 residues. CDR3: CASSRLAEVYEQYF. The CDR3 DNA follows: TGTGCCAGCAGTCGACTAGCGGAAGTCTACGAGCAGTACTTC.

A remark on this clone: Within the sample, other DNA sequences also encode this same CDR3. The V and J genes are TRBV5-1 and TRBJ1-1; a weak D match, TRBD1 (5 bases). This CDR3 has 14 amino acids. The germline V gene encodes CDR1 SGHRS and CDR2 YFSETQ. V was pared by 0 bases and J by 2 bases, with 8 bases between. The CDR3 protein is CASSLAGGNTEAFF. CDR3 bases: TGCGCCAGCAGCTTGGCCGGGGGAAACACTGAAGCTTTCTTT.

V usage is TRBV11-2 and J usage is TRBJ1-2; D perhaps matches TRBD1 (5 bases). The CDR3 consists of 14 residues. Trimming stripped 0 bases from V and 8 bases from J, with 13 bases between. Germline lookup yields CDR1 SGHAT and CDR2 FQNNGV. CDR3 loop: CASSLDQGGRGYTF. The CDR3 DNA follows: TGTGCCAGCAGCTTAGATCAGGGAGGGAGGGGCTACACCTTC. The complete variable domain, with remaining parts taken from reference TRBV11-2 and TRBJ1-2, reads EAGVAQSPRYKIIEKRQSVAFWCNPISGHATLYWYQQILGQGPKLLIQFQNNGVVDDSQLPKDRFSAERLKGVDSTLKIQPAKLEDSAVYLCASSLDQGGRGYTFGSGTRLTVV.

This chain joins TRBV7-2 and TRBJ2-3, with 7 positions matching TRBD2. CDR1 is SGHTA, CDR2 FQGNSA, per germline. The V segment lost 1 base and the J segment 4 bases; nucleotides outside the gene matches: 2. CDR3 length: 14 residues. The CDR3 region is CASSLDSGSDTQYF. The CDR3 DNA sequence: TGTGCCAGCAGCTTAGATAGCGGGTCAGATACGCAGTATTTT.

The V and J genes are TRBV4-1 and TRBJ1-1, with TRBD1 as a possible D gene (5 bases). The CDR3 is made up of 16 amino acids. Germline CDR1 MGHRA, CDR2 YSYEKL. Trimming shortened V by 0 bases and J by 3 bases, and 14 bases separated the two germline ends. The CDR3 loop is CASSQDTQGEDTEAFF. CDR3 nucleotides: TGCGCCAGCAGCCAAGATACCCAGGGCGAAGACACTGAAGCTTTCTTT.

Only one count was recorded for this clone. The V and J genes are TRBV7-9 and TRBJ2-3, with 9 bases identical to TRBD2. The CDR3 is 16 amino acids. V lost 3 bases and J lost 0; bases outside the gene matches: 4. The germline V gene encodes CDR1 SEHNR and CDR2 FQNEAQ (reference sequence). CDR3 sequence (DNA): TGTGCCAGCAGCTTGCGGACTAGCGAAAGCACAGATACGCAGTATTTT. Amino acids: CASSLRTSESTDTQYF.

As DNA, the CDR3 is TGTGCCAGTAGTTCCGGACAGCGAGATGGCTACACCTTC. Its translation is CASSSGQRDGYTF. This chain uses TRBV19 with TRBJ1-2; D is perhaps TRBD1 (6 bases). Looked up from germline, CDR1 is LNHDA and CDR2 is SQIVND (reference sequence). The CDR3 runs to 13 residues. The V end was cut by 5 bases, the J end by 6 bases, with 13 bases between.

The J gene is TRBJ1-3, the V gene TRBV12-3 or TRBV12-4; D uncertain. Trimming left V 6 bases short and J 9 bases short, with 12 bases between. The CDR3 sequence is 12 residues long. The CDR3 protein is CASSPPRFTIYF. The CDR3 DNA reads as TGTGCCAGCAGCCCCCCCAGGTTCACCATATATTTT.

CDR3 nucleotides: TGTGCCAGCAGCTCCTTAGCGGGAGATACGCAGTATTTT. It codes for CASSSLAGDTQYF. The chain has TRBV7-2 and TRBJ2-3, with 7 positions matching TRBD2. The CDR3 sequence is 13 residues long. Germline-derived CDR1 and CDR2 are SGHTA and FQGNSA. Losses at the gene ends were 4 bases for V and 5 bases for J; bases not matched to a gene: 3.

A remark on this clone: Other DNA sequences in the same sample also yield this CDR3. The chain recombines TRBV19 with TRBJ1-1; D is uncertain. Looked up from germline, CDR1 is LNHDA and CDR2 is SQIVND (reference sequence). The CDR3 totals 12 residues. V was shortened by 7 bases and J by 2 bases, with 8 bases between the two germline ends. The CDR3 bases are TGTGCCAGTAACGAGGGAAACACTGAAGCTTTCTTT. The encoded protein is CASNEGNTEAFF.

The chain is built from TRBV4-1 and TRBJ2-1, with D maybe TRBD2 (6 bases). From germline, CDR1 is MGHRA and CDR2 YSYEKL. Trimming removed 5 bases at V and 0 bases at J, with 17 bases between. This CDR3 is 17 amino acids long. For the CDR3, the DNA is TGCGCCAGCAGCGGACGGGGCGGGGCGAGCTCCTACAATGAGCAGTTCTTC. Residues: CASSGRGGASSYNEQFF.

The rearrangement uses TRBV7-3 and TRBJ2-5; D might be TRBD1 (5 bases). The CDR3 is 14 amino acids. Per the germline V gene, CDR1 is SGHTA and CDR2 is FQGTGA. V was cut by 5 bases and J by 5 bases, with 15 bases left in between. The CDR3, as DNA: TGTGCCAGCAGCGAAAGGACAAATTGGGAGACCCAGTACTTC. Protein: CASSERTNWETQYF.

The CDR3 nucleotides read TGTGCCTGGAATAGGGGGGGTCCCACCTACGAGCAGTACTTC. It is translated as CAWNRGGPTYEQYF. V gene TRBV30 combines with J gene TRBJ2-7; D is possibly TRBD2 (7 bases). CDR1 GTSNPN and CDR2 SVGIG come from the germline V gene (reference sequence). The CDR3 runs 14 residues. V lost 4 bases and J lost 2, with 15 bases in between.

This clone was observed once. The CDR3 sequence is CSVEDQGARETQYF. The CDR3 nucleotides read TGCAGCGTTGAAGATCAGGGGGCGCGGGAGACCCAGTACTTC. The chain has TRBV29-1 and TRBJ2-5; 8 bases line up with TRBD1. There are 14 residues in the CDR3. Germline V lookup: CDR1 SQVTM, CDR2 ANQGSEA. The V and J ends lost 0 bases and 5 bases, in that order; junction bases with no gene match: 5. Full variable domain (missing parts from reference TRBV29-1 and TRBJ2-5): SAVISQKPSRDICQRGTSLTIQCQVDSQVTMMFWYRQQPGQSLTLIATANQGSEATYESGFVIDKFPISRPNLTFSTLTVSNMSPEDSSIYLCSVEDQGARETQYFGPGTRLLVL.